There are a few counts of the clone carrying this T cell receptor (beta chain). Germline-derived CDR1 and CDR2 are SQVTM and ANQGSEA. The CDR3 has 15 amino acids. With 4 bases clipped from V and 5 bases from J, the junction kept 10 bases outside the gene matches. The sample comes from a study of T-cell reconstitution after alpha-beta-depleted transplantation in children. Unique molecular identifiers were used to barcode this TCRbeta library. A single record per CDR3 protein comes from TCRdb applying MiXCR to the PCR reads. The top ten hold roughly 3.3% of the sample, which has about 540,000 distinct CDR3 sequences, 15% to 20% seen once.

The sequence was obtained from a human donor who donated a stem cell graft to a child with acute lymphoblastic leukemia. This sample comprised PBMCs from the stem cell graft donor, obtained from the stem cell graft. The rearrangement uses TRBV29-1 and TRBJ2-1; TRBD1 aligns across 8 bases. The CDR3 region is CSVAPPGGYNNEQFF. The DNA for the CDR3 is TGCAGCGTTGCCCCCCCAGGGGGCTACAACAATGAGCAGTTCTTC.